A single sample is the source of the 8 T cell receptor beta chains below, sequenced in a study of memory CD4+ T cells and cytomegalovirus serostatus. Single viable CD3+CD4+CD8-CD45RO+ cells were sorted as the memory CD4+ T cells. Sequenced by immunoSEQ multiplex PCR; TCRdb stores in-frame clones only, minus some. The sample includes 70,000 to 90,000 clones, approximately 78% of them seen just once. Sample: memory CD4+ T cells from blood. The receptor source for this set is an adult in good health and CMV-seropositive.

This clone was counted a single time. The V and J genes are TRBV7-9 and TRBJ2-5; the D is unclear. The length of the CDR3 is 14 residues. CDR1 and CDR2 from the germline V gene are SEHNR and FQNEAQ (reference sequence). V lost 0 bases to trimming and J lost 2 bases, with 7 bases between them. The CDR3 DNA sequence: TGTGCCAGCAGCTTAGCCGAGGTACAAGAGACCCAGTACTTC. This sequence encodes CASSLAEVQETQYF.

The V gene is TRBV7-9, the J gene TRBJ2-5, with D possibly being TRBD2 (7 bases). The V gene lost 5 bases and the J gene lost 3 bases, with 16 bases spanning the gap. Germline V gives CDR1 SEHNR, CDR2 FQNEAQ (reference sequence). The CDR3 has 15 residues. The CDR3 sequence: CASSRYAGAKETQYF. The CDR3, as DNA: TGTGCCAGCAGCCGTTATGCGGGGGCCAAAGAGACCCAGTACTTC.

The chain is built from TRBV19 and TRBJ1-2; D unclear. CDR1 LNHDA and CDR2 SQIVND come from the germline V gene (reference sequence). Between the trimmed V and J ends, which lost 7 bases and 4 bases, there was a span of 7 bases. The CDR3 has 11 residues. CDR3 nucleotide sequence: TGTGCCAGTATGTCAGTCTATGGCTACACCTTC. Residues: CASMSVYGYTF.

This chain uses TRBV15 with TRBJ2-2; D unclear. Between the trimmed V and J ends, which lost 6 bases and 4 bases, there was a span of 15 bases. Germline CDR1 is LNHNV and CDR2 is YYDKDF (reference sequence). This CDR3 has 15 residues. The CDR3 sequence is CATSFHRPSTGELFF. As DNA, the CDR3 is TGTGCCACCAGTTTCCATCGTCCAAGCACCGGGGAGCTGTTTTTT. The full variable domain, its missing parts supplied by reference TRBV15 and TRBJ2-2, is DAMVIQNPRYQVTQFGKPVTLSCSQTLNHNVMYWYQQKSSQAPKLLFHYYDKDFNNEADTPDNFQSRRPNTSFCFLDIRSPGLGDTAMYLCATSFHRPSTGELFFGEGSRLTVL.

The chain combines TRBV7-2 with TRBJ1-4; D is unclear. Germline V gene lookup returns CDR1 SGHTA and CDR2 FQGNSA. The CDR3 spans 14 residues. Trimming took 5 bases from V and 5 from J, leaving 12 bases between them. CDR3 nucleotides: TGTGCCAGCAGCCCCATGACTACGAATGAAAAACTGTTTTTT. Residues: CASSPMTTNEKLFF.

This clone was seen only a few times. V is TRBV2 and J is TRBJ1-1; no clear D. The length of the CDR3 is 13 residues. Looked up from germline, CDR1 is SNHLY and CDR2 is FYNNEI. Trimming took off 4 bases at V and 1 base at J, with 7 bases between the two ends. The chain's CDR3 is CASSGYRNTEAFF. The CDR3, as DNA: TGTGCCAGCAGTGGATACAGGAACACTGAAGCTTTCTTT. The full variable domain, rest sourced from reference TRBV2 and TRBJ1-1, is EPEVTQTPSHQVTQMGQEVILRCVPISNHLYFYWYRQILGQKVEFLVSFYNNEISEKSEIFDDQFSVERPDGSNFTLKIRSTKLEDSAMYFCASSGYRNTEAFFGQGTRLTVV.

The chain recombines TRBV7-2 with TRBJ1-4; maybe TRBD1 (6 bases). The CDR3 loop spans 14 amino acids. Trimming removed 1 base at V and 7 bases at J, with 10 bases between. Germline V gene sequence: CDR1 SGHTA, CDR2 FQGNSA. The CDR3 reads CASSLVQGSEKLFF. CDR3 DNA: TGTGCCAGCAGCTTAGTACAGGGCAGTGAAAAACTGTTTTTT.

A note on this clone: An end of the junction differs from the germline gene, which may be a read error. The J gene is TRBJ1-2, the V gene TRBV6-1; no clear D. Germline V CDR1 and CDR2: MNHNS, SASEGT. This CDR3 has 9 residues. The CDR3: CASSEVGPF. In DNA, the CDR3 is TGTGCCAGCAGTGAAGTAGGGCCCTTC.